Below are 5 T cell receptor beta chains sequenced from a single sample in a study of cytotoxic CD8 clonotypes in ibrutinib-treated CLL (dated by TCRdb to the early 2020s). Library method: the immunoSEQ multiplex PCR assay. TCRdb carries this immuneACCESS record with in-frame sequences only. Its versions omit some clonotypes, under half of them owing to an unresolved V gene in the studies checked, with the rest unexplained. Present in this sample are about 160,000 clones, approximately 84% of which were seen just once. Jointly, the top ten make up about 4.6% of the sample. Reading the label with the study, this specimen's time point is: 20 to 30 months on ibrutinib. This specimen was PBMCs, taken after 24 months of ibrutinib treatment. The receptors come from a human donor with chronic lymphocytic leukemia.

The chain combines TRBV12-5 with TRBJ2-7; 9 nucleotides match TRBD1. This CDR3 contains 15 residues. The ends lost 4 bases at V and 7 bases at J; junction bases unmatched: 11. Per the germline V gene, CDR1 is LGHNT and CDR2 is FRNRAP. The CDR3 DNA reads TGTGCTAGTGGTTCCCAGGACAGGGGTGGAGCTGAGCAGTACTTC. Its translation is CASGSQDRGGAEQYF.

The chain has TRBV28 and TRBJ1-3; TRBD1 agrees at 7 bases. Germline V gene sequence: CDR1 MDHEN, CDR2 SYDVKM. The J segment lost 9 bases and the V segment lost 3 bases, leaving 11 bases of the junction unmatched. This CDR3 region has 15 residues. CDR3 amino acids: CASSFLDREEGTIYF. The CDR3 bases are TGTGCCAGCAGTTTCCTCGACAGGGAGGAGGGCACCATATATTTT.

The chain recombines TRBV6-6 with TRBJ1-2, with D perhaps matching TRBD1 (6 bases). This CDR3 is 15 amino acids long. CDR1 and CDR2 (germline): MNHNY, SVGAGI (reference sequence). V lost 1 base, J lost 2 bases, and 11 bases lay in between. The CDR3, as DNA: TGTGCCAGCAGTTACTGGGGGGCCCAGAACTATGGCTACACCTTC. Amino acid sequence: CASSYWGAQNYGYTF.

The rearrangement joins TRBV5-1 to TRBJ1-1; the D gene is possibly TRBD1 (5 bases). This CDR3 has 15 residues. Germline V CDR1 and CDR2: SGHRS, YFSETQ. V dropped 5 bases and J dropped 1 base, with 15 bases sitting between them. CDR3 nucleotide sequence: TGCGCCAGCAGGCCAGACAGCCAGAGGAACACTGAAGCTTTCTTT. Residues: CASRPDSQRNTEAFF.

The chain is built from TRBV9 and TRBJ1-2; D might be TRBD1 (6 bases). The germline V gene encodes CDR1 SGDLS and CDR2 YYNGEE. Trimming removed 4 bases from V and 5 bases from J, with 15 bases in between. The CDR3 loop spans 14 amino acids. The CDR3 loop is CASSPREGGYGYTF. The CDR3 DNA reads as TGTGCCAGCAGCCCCCGAGAGGGGGGTTATGGCTACACCTTC.